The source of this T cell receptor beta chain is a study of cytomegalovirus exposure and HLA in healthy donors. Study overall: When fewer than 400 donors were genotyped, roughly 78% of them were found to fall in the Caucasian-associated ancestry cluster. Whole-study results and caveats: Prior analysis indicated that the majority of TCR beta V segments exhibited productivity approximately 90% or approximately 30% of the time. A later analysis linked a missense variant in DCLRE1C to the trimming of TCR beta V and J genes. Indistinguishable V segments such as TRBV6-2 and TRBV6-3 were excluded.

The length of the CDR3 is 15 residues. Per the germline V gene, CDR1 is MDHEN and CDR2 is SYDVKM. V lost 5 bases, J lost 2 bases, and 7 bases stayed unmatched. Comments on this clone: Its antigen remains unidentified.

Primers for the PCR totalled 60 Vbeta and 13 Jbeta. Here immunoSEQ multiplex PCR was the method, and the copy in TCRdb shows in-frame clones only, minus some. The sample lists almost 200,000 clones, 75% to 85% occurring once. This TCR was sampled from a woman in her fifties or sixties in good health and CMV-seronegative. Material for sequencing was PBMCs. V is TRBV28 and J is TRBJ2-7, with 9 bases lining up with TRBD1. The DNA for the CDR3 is TGTGCCAGCAGTCCGGGGGGACAGGGTCCCTACGAGCAGTACTTC. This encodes CASSPGGQGPYEQYF.